This paragraph reports one T cell receptor (beta chain). The data stem from a study of blood T cells in healthy people across ages. Primed by a sample-barcoded 5' primer and a J-beta primer mix, a second PCR proceeded for about 7 to 11 cycles. TCRdb re-called the 5' RACE reads through MiXCR, storing one row per CDR3 protein. This table holds more than 900,000 distinct CDR3 sequences, almost 30% found once. CDR1 and CDR2 from the germline V gene are DFQATT and SNEGSKA (reference sequence). This CDR3 contains 15 residues. V shed 7 bases and J shed 1 base, with 17 bases lying between them. These data were also filed under a second study, of T cells of mothers and their children. In that study: Mothers yielded over 10 million CDR3 reads, children some 3 million each.

The TCR comes from a woman aged 35 to 49 in good health. The J gene is TRBJ2-1, the V gene TRBV20-1; either TRBD1 or TRBD2 may supply D (5 bases each). Sample: blood. The CDR3 nucleotides read TGCAGTGTGCAGGGCATGAGGGGTTCCTACAATGAGCAGTTCTTC. The encoded protein is CSVQGMRGSYNEQFF.